This TCR beta chain came from a study of T cells in Graves' hyperthyroidism and ophthalmopathy (dated 2019 in TCRdb). Background for the entire study: To identify distinguishing TCR V-J signatures, a discovery cohort of around 100 patients was used, comprising fewer than 45 with Graves' ophthalmopathy and about 59 with stable Graves' hyperthyroidism. An independent validation cohort of about 20 hyperthyroidism patients and approximately 17 patients who later progressed to ophthalmopathy tested prospective prediction of ophthalmopathy. The roughly 91 discovery patients were randomly divided into training and test sets at a 7:3 ratio. In addition, the study compared T-cell repertoires in thyroid tissue and in blood from about 6 Graves' hyperthyroidism patients. Following sampling, methimazole starting at 30 mg daily was given to hyperthyroidism patients, and high-dose intravenous methylprednisolone was given to ophthalmopathy patients. TCR Vbeta CDR3 sequencing of 130 to 150 peripheral blood samples (approximately 44 ophthalmopathy, about 75 hyperthyroidism and some 17 progressor patients) is reported in the paper.

The TCR beta CDR3 regions were amplified from RNA transcripts. A first-round RT-PCR of the TCR CDR3 used the HTBI primer set with the Qiagen OneStep RT-PCR kit. The libraries were constructed in a second round of multiplex PCR and then size-selected and purified. The libraries were sequenced on an Illumina HiSeq2000 using paired-end 100 bp reads. From the authors' description of their analysis: Raw data were processed with SOAPnuke, discarding reads with adapters, uncalled bases, mean Phred below 15, or no exact constant-primer or identifier match. COPE v1.2.5 was used to merge high-quality paired reads, and clonotypes were defined as unique nucleotide sequences. MiTCR v1.1 was used to align the clonotypes against IMGT TRBV, TRBD and TRBJ reference segments. The analysis was restricted to V-J combinations with a frequency above 0.0001, which together covered just over 99% of the repertoires. The TCS score was defined as F50 (clonal expansion) divided by E x V (chaos), with BLOSUM62-based TCRdist calculated between CDR3 peptides within each V-J. Welch's t-statistics and random forest reduced around 550 V-J features to 13, which were used in a naive Bayes classifier (R e1071). The Morisita-Horn index was used to measure how similar the thyroid and blood repertoires were. Using fastp at Q25 and MiXCR, TCRdb reprocessed the public reads and kept productive beta chains. Rows with a matching CDR3 protein are joined into one entry that keeps the most common DNA and genes. The V and J calls shown here were made by TCRdb, not taken from the authors' results. In this sample the table shows tens of thousands of distinct CDR3 sequences, roughly half of which occur a single time. 34% of the sample is taken by the ten largest.

Graves' hyperthyroidism was defined as stable when no progression to ophthalmopathy occurred over 18 months of follow-up. Hyperthyroidism patients were newly diagnosed, had a disease duration of under 2 months, and were aged 18 to 65 years. Exclusion was applied to patients with uncontrolled infections, other autoimmune diseases, pregnancy or lactation. Diagnoses relied on clinical symptoms, serum thyroxine and TRAb, thyroid ultrasound and orbital computed tomography. Trizol reagent was used to extract total RNA, and RNA quality was then checked on an Agilent 2100 Bioanalyzer. V and J are trimmed by 4 bases and 4 bases, and the gene matches miss 9 bases of the junction. The germline V gene encodes CDR1 PRHDT and CDR2 FYEKMQ (reference sequence). Spanning cysteine to phenylalanine, the CDR3 consists of 15 amino acids. The retained sequence is limited to the CDR3, 45 bases, with the frame set at the first base.

Regarding this clonotype: Its antigen target is currently unknown. Base qualities are missing; no much larger clone stands one base away.

Results and caveats for the whole study, not just this receptor: In validation, the model predicted progression to ophthalmopathy with approximately 70% sensitivity and 72% to 75% specificity, a median of 6.5 months before onset. Most expanded thyroid clonotypes (frequency above 0.001) were also found in blood, which suggests that blood repertoires may mirror thyroid immune responses. No statistical method was used to fix the sample size in advance, and group allocation was not hidden from the investigators. A 13 V-J signature model separated ophthalmopathy from stable hyperthyroidism, with just over 85% sensitivity and 81% to 83% specificity in cross-validation and 80%/75% in testing.

The receptor's source is a man aged 18 to 29 with Graves' hyperthyroidism. In this chain, TRBV13 is recombined with TRBJ2-7, with TRBD1 matching 8 junction bases. Sequenced sample: peripheral blood or thyroid tissue (not recorded which). The DNA is TGTGCCAGCAGCTCCCGAGGGACAGGAGATTACGAGCAGTACTTC. Its translation is CASSSRGTGDYEQYF.